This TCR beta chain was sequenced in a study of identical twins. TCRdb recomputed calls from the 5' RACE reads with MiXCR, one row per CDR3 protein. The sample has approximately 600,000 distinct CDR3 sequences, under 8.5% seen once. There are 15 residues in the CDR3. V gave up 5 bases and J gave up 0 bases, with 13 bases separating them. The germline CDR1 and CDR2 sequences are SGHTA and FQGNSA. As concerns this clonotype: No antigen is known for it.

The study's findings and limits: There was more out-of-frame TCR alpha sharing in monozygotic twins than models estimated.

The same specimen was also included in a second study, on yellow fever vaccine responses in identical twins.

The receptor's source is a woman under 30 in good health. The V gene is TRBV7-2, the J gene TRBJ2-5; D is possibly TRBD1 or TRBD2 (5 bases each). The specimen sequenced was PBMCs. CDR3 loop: CASSLGTIYQETQYF. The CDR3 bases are TGTGCCAGCAGCCTAGGGACCATTTACCAAGAGACCCAGTACTTC.